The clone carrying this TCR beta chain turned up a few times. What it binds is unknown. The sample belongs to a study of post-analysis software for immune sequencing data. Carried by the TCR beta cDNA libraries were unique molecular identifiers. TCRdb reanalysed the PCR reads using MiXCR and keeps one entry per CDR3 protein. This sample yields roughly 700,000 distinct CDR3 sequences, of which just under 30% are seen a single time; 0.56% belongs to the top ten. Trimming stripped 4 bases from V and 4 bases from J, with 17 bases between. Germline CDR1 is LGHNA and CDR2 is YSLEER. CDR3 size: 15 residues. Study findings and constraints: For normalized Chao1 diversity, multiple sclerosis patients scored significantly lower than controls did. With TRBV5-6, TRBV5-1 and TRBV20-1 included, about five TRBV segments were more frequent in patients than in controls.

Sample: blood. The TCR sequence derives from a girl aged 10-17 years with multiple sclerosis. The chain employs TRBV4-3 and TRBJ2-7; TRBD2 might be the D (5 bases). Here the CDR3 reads CASSPQWSGLYEQYF. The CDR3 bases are TGCGCCAGCAGCCCTCAGTGGAGCGGCCTATACGAGCAGTACTTC.